This T cell receptor (beta chain) was obtained from a study of T-cell memory formation after mild COVID-19. Study findings and constraints: Pre-infection memory contained some responding clones, which suggested that cross-reactive memory had joined.

This clonotype was counted at least ten times. The antigen remains unidentified. The CDR3 is 11 amino acids. V shed 5 bases and J shed 6 bases, with 8 bases lying between them. Germline assignment: CDR1 SGHVS and CDR2 FQNEAQ. 5'RACE primed from the constant segment yielded TCR alpha and TCR beta cDNA libraries bearing sample barcodes and UMIs. Each CDR3 protein gets one entry after TCRdb re-called the 5' RACE reads with MiXCR. The data show 220,000 or so distinct CDR3 sequences, with 9% to 10% seen just once and 3.5% to 4% held by the top ten. The clonotype comes from a man in his late teens or twenties who had mild COVID-19 (a few samples of this study predate the infection). Cell type and time point are not known. The V call is TRBV7-8, the J call TRBJ2-7; D is uncertain. Sequenced input: PBMCs or a T cell subset sorted from them (not recorded which). CDR3 region: CASSPFREQYF. CDR3 nucleotides: TGTGCCAGCAGCCCTTTCCGCGAGCAGTACTTC. The full variable domain, its missing parts supplied by reference TRBV7-8 and TRBJ2-7, is GAGVSQSPRYKVAKRGQDVALRCDPISGHVSLFWYQQALGQGPEFLTYFQNEAQLDKSGLPSDRFFAERPEGSVSTLKIQRTQQEDSAVYLCASSPFREQYFGPGTRLTVT.